Listed below are T cell receptor beta chains from one sample, sequenced in a study of PD-1 blockade in mismatch repair-deficient tumors. Produced via immunoSEQ multiplex PCR; TCRdb's table is partial and in-frame only. The sample has 100,000 to 150,000 clones, 88% seen once. This material consisted of peripheral blood, taken about 17 months after starting pembrolizumab. All receptors derive from an adult with mismatch repair-deficient cancer. Both conserved end residues are part of each CDR3. A D gene is named only where the DNA matches it firmly. Clone sizes are given selectively: once, few, many, or a class where the clone is expanded.

>once|TRBD1|TRBJ2-7|TRBV5-6
CASSSWGTGYYEQYF
TGTGCCAGCAGCTCCTGGGGGACAGGGTACTACGAGCAGTACTTC
>.|.|TRBJ1-5|TRBV6-1
CASRNRDNSNQPQHF
TGTGCCAGCAGGAACAGGGACAATAGCAATCAGCCCCAGCATTTT
>.|TRBD1|TRBJ2-7|TRBV6-1
CASSATGTGGMYF
TGTGCCAGCAGTGCCACCGGGACAGGGGGCATGTACTTC
>.|TRBD2|TRBJ2-3|TRBV7-9
CASSLPGLEADTQYF
TGTGCCAGCAGCCTACCGGGACTAGAGGCGGATACGCAGTATTTT
>.|TRBD1|TRBJ2-7|TRBV27
CASSPGTGASHEQYF
TGTGCCAGCAGTCCCGGGACAGGGGCCTCGCACGAGCAGTACTTC
>.|TRBD2|TRBJ2-5|TRBV30
CAWRLAGGYQETQYF
TGTGCCTGGAGATTAGCGGGAGGGTACCAAGAGACCCAGTACTTC
>.|.|TRBJ2-1|TRBV29-1
CSVTRRVRDEQFF
TGCAGCGTCACTAGGAGGGTTCGGGATGAGCAGTTCTTC
>.|TRBD2|TRBJ2-7|TRBV6-1
CASSEGRSGRYSEQYF
TGTGCCAGCAGTGAAGGTAGAAGCGGGAGATATTCAGAGCAGTACTTC
>.|.|TRBJ2-1|TRBV18
CASSPISGSEQFF
TGTGCCAGCTCACCCATTTCGGGTAGTGAGCAGTTCTTC
>.|.|TRBJ2-4|TRBV5-1
CASARDSANIQYF
TGCGCCAGCGCGCGGGACAGCGCAAACATTCAGTACTTC
>.|TRBD1|TRBJ2-7|TRBV7-9
CASSLGGTGGYEQYF
TGTGCCAGCAGCTTAGGCGGGACAGGGGGTTACGAGCAGTACTTC